Reported below is one T cell receptor beta chain. Trimming stripped 4 bases from V and 2 bases from J, with 11 bases between. This CDR3 comprises 14 residues. The germline V gene encodes CDR1 MDHEN and CDR2 SYDVKM. The data were obtained in a study of blood T cell repertoires in COVID-19. Participants spanned ages about 18 to 95 years and resided in 24 US areas. TCRdb keeps only in-frame clones here, not all; method: immunoSEQ multiplex PCR. The sample has about 300,000 clones, about nine tenths seen once. The chain links TRBV28 to TRBJ1-2; no clear D. The receptor was isolated from a man aged 25-45 years who had recovered from COVID-19. Sequences were obtained from PBMCs or T cells enriched from blood (not recorded which). The CDR3 nucleotides are TGTGCCAGCAGTTCTCCAGGACTAAACTATGGCTACACCTTC. Protein product: CASSSPGLNYGYTF.